The clone carrying this T cell receptor (beta chain) was picked up a small number of times. The entry originates in a study of patients and donors after allogeneic stem cell transplantation. This CDR3 spans 14 amino acids. Looked up from germline, CDR1 is GTSNPN and CDR2 is SVGIG (reference sequence). Trimming took 5 bases from V and 0 from J, leaving 11 bases between them. Each CDR3 protein gets one entry after TCRdb re-called the RT-PCR reads with MiXCR. The sample contains roughly 940,000 distinct CDR3 sequences, approximately 19% of which appear only once. The receptor comes from a human donor who was either an allogeneic HSCT recipient or a stem cell or donor lymphocyte infusion donor (not recorded which). It is not recorded whose cells these are; they may come from a transplant donor. Sequencing input: blood, either unsorted or a sorted T cell fraction (not recorded which). This chain connects TRBV30 to TRBJ1-3; D is uncertain. The CDR3 protein is CAWGATSSGNTIYF. The DNA of the CDR3 is TGTGCCTGGGGAGCCACGAGCTCTGGAAACACCATATATTTT.